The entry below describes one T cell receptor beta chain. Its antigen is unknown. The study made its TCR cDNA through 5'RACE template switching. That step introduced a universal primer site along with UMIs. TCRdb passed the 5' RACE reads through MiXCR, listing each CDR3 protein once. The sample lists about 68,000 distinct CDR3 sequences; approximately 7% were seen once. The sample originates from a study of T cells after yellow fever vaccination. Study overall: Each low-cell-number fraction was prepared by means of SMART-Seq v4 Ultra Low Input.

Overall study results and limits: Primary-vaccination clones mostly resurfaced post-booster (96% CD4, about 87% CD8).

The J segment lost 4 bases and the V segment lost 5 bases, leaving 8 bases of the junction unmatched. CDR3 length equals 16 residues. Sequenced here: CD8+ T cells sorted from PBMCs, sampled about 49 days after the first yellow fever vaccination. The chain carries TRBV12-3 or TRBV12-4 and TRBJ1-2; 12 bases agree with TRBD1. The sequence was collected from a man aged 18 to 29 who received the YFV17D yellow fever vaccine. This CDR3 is CASSTTGTGGLYGYTF. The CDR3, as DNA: TGTGCCAGCAGTACCACCGGGACAGGGGGCCTCTATGGCTACACCTTC.